This TCR beta chain was captured in a study of T cell changes during pregnancy in multiple sclerosis. Produced via immunoSEQ multiplex PCR; TCRdb's table is partial and in-frame only. This table holds 40,000 to 50,000 clones, about 90% found once. The sample in question was CD8+ T cells from peripheral blood mononuclear cells, obtained in the first trimester of pregnancy. The clonotype comes from a female donor with multiple sclerosis, enrolled in a pregnancy study.

CDR3 nucleotide sequence: TGTGCCAGCAGCTTAGAGCTTGCGCGGGGGAATCACGATCAGCCCCAGCATTTT. Translating it yields CASSLELARGNHDQPQHF. The chain joins TRBV7-9 to TRBJ1-5; TRBD1 is a possible D gene (5 bases). Trimming stripped 1 base from V and 5 bases from J, with 21 bases between. The CDR3 covers 18 residues. The germline V gene encodes CDR1 SEHNR and CDR2 FQNEAQ (reference sequence).